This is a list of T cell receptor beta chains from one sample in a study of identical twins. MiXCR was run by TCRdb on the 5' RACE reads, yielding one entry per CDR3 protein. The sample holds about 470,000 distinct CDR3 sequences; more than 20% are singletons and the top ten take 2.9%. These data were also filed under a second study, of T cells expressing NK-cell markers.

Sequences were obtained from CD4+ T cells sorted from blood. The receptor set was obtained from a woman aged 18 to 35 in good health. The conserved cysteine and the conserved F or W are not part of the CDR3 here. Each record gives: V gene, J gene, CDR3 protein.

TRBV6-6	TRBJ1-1	ASRDREEAF
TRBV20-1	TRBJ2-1	SARATSGAYNEQF
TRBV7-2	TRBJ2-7	ASSLGGLAAYEQY
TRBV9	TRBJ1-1	ASSVALSGFGEAF
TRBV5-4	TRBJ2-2	ATEKTENTGELF
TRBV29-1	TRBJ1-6	SVYYRGNSSPLH
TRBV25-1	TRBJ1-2	ASSGRGSNYGYT
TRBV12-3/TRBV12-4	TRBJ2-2	ASILQGGTGELF
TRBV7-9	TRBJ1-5	ASSPNYSNQPQH
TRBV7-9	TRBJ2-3	ASRQQADTQY
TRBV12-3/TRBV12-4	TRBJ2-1	ASSLRTSGRNEQF
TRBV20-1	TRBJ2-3	SASSGTGESDTQY
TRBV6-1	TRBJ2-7	ASRVSGTGTYELY
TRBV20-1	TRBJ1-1	SAGSSSVGTEAF
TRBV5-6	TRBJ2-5	ASSEGRAETQY
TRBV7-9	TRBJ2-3	ASSLQGLGTDTQY
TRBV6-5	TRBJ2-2	ASSYRAGWTGELF
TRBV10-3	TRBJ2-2	AISESTRQLTGELF
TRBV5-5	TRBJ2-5	ASSDGLAFGETQY
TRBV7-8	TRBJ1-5	ASSLGRTSNQPQH
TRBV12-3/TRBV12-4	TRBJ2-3	ASSWNGLSLADTQY
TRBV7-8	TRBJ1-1	ASSSVVGTEAF
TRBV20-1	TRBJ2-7	SAKDSSYEQY
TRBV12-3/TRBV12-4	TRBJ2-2	ASSFPTPGELF
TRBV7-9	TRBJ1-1	ASSGGDWHTEAF
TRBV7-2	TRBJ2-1	ASSLRALGHNEQF
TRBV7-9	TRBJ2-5	ASSLVGKTQY
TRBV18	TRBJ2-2	ASSPSTDTGELF
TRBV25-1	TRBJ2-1	AGSSPGYNEQF
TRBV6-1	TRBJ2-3	ASSLRGVTDTQY
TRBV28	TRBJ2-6	ASSLEQAGANVLT
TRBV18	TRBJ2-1	ASSPAARVFEQF
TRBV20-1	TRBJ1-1	SPTAGMNTEAF
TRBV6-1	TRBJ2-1	ASSMGLAVSYNEQF
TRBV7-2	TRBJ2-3	ASSLDSLTDTQY
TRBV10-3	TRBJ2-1	AISAWRVVTGDEQF
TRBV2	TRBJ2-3	ASRVIASVSTQY
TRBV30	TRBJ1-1	AWSTGQTHEAF
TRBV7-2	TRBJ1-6	ASSPMTGGGNSH
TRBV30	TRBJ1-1	AWGSRIQGEAF
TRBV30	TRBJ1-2	AWNPRTHGYT
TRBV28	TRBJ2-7	ASSVLGTKGREQY
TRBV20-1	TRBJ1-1	SATGTGDTEAF
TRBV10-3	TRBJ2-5	AISQGARETQY